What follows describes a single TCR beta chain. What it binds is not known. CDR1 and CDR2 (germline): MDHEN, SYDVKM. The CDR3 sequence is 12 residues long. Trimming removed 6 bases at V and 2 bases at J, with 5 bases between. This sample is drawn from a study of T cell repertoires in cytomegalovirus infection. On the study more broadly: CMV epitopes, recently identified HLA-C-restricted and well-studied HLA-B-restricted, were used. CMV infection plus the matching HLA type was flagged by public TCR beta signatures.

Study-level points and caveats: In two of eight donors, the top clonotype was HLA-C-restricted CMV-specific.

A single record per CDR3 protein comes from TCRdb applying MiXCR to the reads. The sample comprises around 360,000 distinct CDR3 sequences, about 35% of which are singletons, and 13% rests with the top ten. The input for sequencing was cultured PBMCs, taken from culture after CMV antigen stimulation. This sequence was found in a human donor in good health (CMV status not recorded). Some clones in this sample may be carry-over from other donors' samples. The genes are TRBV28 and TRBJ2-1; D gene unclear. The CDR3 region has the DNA TGTGCCAGCAGGGGCGCCTACAATGAGCAGTTCTTC. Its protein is CASRGAYNEQFF.